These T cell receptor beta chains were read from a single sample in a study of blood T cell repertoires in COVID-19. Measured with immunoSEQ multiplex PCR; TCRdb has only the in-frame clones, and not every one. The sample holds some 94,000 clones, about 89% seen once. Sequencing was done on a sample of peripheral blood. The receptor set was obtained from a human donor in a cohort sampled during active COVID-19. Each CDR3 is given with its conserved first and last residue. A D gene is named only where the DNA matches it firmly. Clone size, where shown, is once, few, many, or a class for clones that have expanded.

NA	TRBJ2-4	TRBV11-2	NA	CASSPTENIQYF	TGTGCCAGCAGCCCTACAGAAAACATTCAGTACTTC
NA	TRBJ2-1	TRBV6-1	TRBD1	CASSASWTGTYNEQFF	TGTGCCAGCAGTGCCTCCTGGACAGGGACCTACAATGAGCAGTTCTTC
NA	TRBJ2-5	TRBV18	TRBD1	CASSFTQGTQETQYF	TGTGCCAGCTCGTTCACACAGGGGACACAAGAGACCCAGTACTTC
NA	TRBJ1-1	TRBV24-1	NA	CATSDFQGTAFF	TGTGCCACCAGTGATTTTCAGGGAACGGCTTTCTTT
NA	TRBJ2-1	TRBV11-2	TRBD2	CASSFLGGTSSYNEQFF	TGTGCCAGCAGCTTTTTAGGCGGGACTAGCTCCTACAATGAGCAGTTCTTC
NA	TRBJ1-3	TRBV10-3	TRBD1	CAISKGQGNTIYF	TGTGCCATCAGCAAGGGACAGGGAAACACCATATATTTT
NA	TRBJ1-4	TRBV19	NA	CASSTRRLNEKLFF	TGTGCCAGTAGTACGCGGAGGTTGAATGAAAAACTGTTTTTT
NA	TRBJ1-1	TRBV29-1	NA	CSVEENPQVSEAFF	TGCAGCGTTGAAGAGAACCCACAGGTCTCTGAAGCTTTCTTT
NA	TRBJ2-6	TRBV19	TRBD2	CASRTRGLEVGANVLTF	TGTGCCAGCCGGACTAGGGGACTGGAGGTGGGGGCCAACGTCCTGACTTTC
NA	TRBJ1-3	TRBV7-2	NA	CASSSTGPSGNTIYF	TGTGCCAGCAGCTCGACAGGTCCCTCTGGAAACACCATATATTTT
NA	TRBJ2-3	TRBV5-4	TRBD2	CASSFPGGKRTDTQYF	TGTGCCAGCAGCTTTCCGGGAGGGAAGCGCACAGATACGCAGTATTTT
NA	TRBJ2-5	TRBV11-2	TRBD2	CASSSKGLAGVDRETQYF	TGTGCCAGCAGCTCAAAGGGACTAGCGGGAGTAGATCGGGAGACCCAGTACTTC
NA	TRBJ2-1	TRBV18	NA	CASSPPIGDNEQFF	TGTGCCAGCTCACCACCGATCGGAGACAATGAGCAGTTCTTC
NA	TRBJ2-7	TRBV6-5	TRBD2	CAGPTSGSPGEQYF	TGTGCCGGCCCGACTAGCGGGAGCCCGGGCGAGCAGTACTTC
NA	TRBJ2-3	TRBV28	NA	CASNLPGTDTQYF	TGTGCCAGCAACCTGCCGGGCACAGATACGCAGTATTTT
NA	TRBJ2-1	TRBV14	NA	CASSQVRGLQFF	TGTGCCAGCAGCCAAGTGAGGGGGTTGCAGTTCTTC
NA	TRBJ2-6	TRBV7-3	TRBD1	CASSQRGGPLSGANVLTF	TGTGCCAGCAGCCAAAGAGGGGGCCCCCTCTCTGGGGCCAACGTCCTGACTTTC
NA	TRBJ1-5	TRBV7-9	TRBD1	CASTTGGANQPQHF	TGTGCCAGCACCACAGGGGGCGCGAATCAGCCCCAGCATTTT
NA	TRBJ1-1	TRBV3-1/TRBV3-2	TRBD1	CASSQEGDSPEAFF	TGTGCCAGCAGCCAAGAGGGGGACAGCCCTGAAGCTTTCTTT
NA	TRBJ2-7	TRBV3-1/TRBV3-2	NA	CASSPRGVYEQYF	TGTGCCAGCAGCCCTCGGGGAGTCTACGAGCAGTACTTC
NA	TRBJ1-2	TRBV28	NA	CASSLSTSGYTF	TGTGCCAGCAGTTTATCGACATCTGGCTACACCTTC
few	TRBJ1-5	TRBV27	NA	CASKVGSPYQPQHF	TGTGCCAGCAAAGTTGGTAGTCCTTATCAGCCCCAGCATTTT
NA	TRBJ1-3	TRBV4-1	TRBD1	CASSPQGQGARNTIYF	TGCGCCAGCAGCCCCCAGGGACAGGGGGCCAGAAACACCATATATTTT
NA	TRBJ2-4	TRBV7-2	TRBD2	CASSQTSGRDIQYF	TGTGCCAGCAGCCAAACTAGCGGGAGGGACATTCAGTACTTC
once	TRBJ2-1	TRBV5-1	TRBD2	CASTLGLAGESYNEQFF	TGCGCCAGCACCCTGGGACTAGCGGGAGAATCCTACAATGAGCAGTTCTTC
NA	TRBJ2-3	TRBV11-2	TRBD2	CASSLLAGGPDTQYF	TGTGCCAGCAGCTTATTAGCGGGAGGGCCGGATACGCAGTATTTT
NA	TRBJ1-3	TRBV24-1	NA	CATSDSWESGNTIYF	TGTGCCACCAGTGACAGTTGGGAGTCTGGAAACACCATATATTTT
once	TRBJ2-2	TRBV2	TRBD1	CASSIQGYTGELFF	TGTGCCAGCAGTATACAGGGGTACACCGGGGAGCTGTTTTTT
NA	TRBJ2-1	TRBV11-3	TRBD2	CASSRGGGPGGEQFF	TGTGCCAGCAGCCGTGGGGGAGGGCCGGGTGGTGAGCAGTTCTTC
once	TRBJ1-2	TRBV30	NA	CASRSPPNYGYTF	TGTGCCTCGCGGTCGCCCCCAAACTATGGCTACACCTTC
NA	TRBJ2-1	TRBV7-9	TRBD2	CASSFSGRSNEQFF	TGTGCCAGCAGCTTCAGCGGGAGAAGCAATGAGCAGTTCTTC
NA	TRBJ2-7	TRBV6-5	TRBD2	CASRAGPGGYEQYF	TGTGCCAGCAGGGCGGGACCGGGGGGCTACGAGCAGTACTTC
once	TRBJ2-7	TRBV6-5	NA	CASRGGAFYEQYF	TGTGCCAGCAGGGGCGGGGCTTTCTACGAGCAGTACTTC
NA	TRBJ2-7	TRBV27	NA	CASSLSGGVNYEQYF	TGTGCCAGCAGTTTGTCTGGAGGGGTAAATTACGAGCAGTACTTC
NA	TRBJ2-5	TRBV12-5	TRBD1	CASGLATGGGETQYF	TGTGCTAGTGGTTTGGCCACAGGGGGAGGAGAGACCCAGTACTTC
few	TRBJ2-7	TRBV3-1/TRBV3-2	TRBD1	CASGGQGVPYEQYF	TGTGCCAGCGGAGGACAGGGGGTTCCCTACGAGCAGTACTTC
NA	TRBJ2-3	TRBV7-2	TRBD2	CASSLKRLAGTDTQYF	TGTGCCAGCAGCTTAAAGAGACTAGCGGGAACAGATACGCAGTATTTT
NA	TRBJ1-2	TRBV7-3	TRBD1	CASSLTPGQGARYGYTF	TGTGCCAGCAGCTTAACTCCGGGACAGGGGGCGCGCTATGGCTACACCTTC
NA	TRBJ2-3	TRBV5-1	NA	CASSPEGDTQYF	TGCGCCAGCAGCCCAGAGGGAGATACGCAGTATTTT
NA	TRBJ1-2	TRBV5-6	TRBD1	CASSLGDRPIYGYTF	TGTGCCAGCAGCTTGGGGGACAGGCCTATCTATGGCTACACCTTC
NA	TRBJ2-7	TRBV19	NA	CASSIGTGAYEQYF	TGTGCCAGTAGTATCGGGACGGGAGCCTACGAGCAGTACTTC
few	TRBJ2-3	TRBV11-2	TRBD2	CASSQLAGGTDTQYF	TGTGCCAGCAGCCAACTAGCGGGGGGCACAGATACGCAGTATTTT
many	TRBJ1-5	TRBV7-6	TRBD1	CASSLRDRGSDQPQHF	TGTGCCAGCAGCTTACGGGACAGGGGATCGGATCAGCCCCAGCATTTT
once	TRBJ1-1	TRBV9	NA	CASSVAPNTEAFF	TGTGCCAGCAGCGTAGCTCCGAACACTGAAGCTTTCTTT
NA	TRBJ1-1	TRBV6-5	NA	CASSFSQGNTEAFF	TGTGCCAGCAGTTTTTCGCAGGGGAACACTGAAGCTTTCTTT
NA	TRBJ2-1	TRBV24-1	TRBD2	CATSGTSGRAKEQFF	TGTGCCACCAGCGGGACTAGCGGGAGGGCCAAAGAGCAGTTCTTC
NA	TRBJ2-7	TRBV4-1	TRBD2	CASSQDRLAGSYEQYF	TGCGCCAGCAGCCAAGATCGGCTAGCGGGATCATACGAGCAGTACTTC
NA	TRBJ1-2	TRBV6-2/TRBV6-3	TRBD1	CASSYFPDRAHYGYTF	TGTGCCAGCAGTTACTTCCCTGACAGGGCCCACTATGGCTACACCTTC
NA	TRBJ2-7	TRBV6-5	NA	CASSPLPGRFYEQYF	TGTGCCAGCAGTCCCCTGCCGGGTAGGTTCTACGAGCAGTACTTC
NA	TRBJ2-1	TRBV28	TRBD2	CASSLLSGSPYNEQFF	TGTGCCAGCAGTTTACTGAGCGGGAGTCCCTACAATGAGCAGTTCTTC
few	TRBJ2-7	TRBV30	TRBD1	CAWSVEDRHEQYF	TGTGCCTGGAGTGTAGAGGACAGGCACGAGCAGTACTTC
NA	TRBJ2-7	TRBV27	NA	CASKRGSSYEQYF	TGTGCCAGCAAAAGAGGCAGCTCCTACGAGCAGTACTTC
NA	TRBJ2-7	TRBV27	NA	CASSRDLISSYEQYF	TGTGCCAGCAGCCGTGACTTGATTAGCTCCTACGAGCAGTACTTC
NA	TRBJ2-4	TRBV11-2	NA	CASSLDLTVGIQYF	TGTGCCAGCAGCTTAGATCTGACAGTCGGCATTCAGTACTTC